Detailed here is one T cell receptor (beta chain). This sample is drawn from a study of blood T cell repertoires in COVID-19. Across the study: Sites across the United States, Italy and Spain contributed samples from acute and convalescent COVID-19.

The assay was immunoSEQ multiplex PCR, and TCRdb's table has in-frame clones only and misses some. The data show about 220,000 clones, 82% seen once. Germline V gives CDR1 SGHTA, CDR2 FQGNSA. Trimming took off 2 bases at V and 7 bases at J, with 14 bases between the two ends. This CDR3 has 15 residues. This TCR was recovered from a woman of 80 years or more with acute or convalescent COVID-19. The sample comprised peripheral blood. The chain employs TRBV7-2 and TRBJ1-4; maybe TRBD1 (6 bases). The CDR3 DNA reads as TGTGCCAGCAGCTTATTCCCAGGGGCCGGTGAAAAACTGTTTTTT. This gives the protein CASSLFPGAGEKLFF.